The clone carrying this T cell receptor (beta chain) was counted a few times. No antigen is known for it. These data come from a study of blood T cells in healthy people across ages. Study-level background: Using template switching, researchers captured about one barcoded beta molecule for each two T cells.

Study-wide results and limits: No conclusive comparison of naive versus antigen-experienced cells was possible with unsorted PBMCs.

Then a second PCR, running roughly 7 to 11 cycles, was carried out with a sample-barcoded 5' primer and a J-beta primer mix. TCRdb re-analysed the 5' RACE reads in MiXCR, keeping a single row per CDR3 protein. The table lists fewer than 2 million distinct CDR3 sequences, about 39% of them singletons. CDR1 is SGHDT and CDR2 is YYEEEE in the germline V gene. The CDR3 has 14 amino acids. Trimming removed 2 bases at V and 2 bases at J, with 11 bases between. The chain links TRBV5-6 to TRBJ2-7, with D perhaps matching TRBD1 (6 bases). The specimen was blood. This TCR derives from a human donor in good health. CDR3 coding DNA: TGTGCCAGCAGCTTCGCCGGGACAACCTACGAGCAGTACTTC. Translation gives CASSFAGTTYEQYF.